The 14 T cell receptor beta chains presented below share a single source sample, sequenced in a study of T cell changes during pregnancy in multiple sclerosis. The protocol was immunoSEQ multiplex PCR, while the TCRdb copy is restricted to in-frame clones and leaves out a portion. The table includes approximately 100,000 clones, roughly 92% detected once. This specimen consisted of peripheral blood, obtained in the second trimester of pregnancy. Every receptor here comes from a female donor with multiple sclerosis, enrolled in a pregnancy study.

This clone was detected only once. The CDR3 sequence is CASSSRTANYGYTF. CDR3 DNA sequence: TGTGCCAGCAGTAGTCGGACAGCTAACTATGGCTACACCTTC. The V call is TRBV6-1, the J call TRBJ1-2, with a tentative D call TRBD1 (6 bases). CDR1 and CDR2 from the germline V gene are MNHNS and SASEGT. The CDR3 extends over 14 amino acids. Trimming removed 5 bases from V and 0 bases from J, with 10 bases in between.

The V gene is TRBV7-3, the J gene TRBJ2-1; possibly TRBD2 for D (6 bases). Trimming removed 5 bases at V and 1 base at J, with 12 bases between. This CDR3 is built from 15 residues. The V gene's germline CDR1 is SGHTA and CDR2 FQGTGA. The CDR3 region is CASSISTSSYNEQFF. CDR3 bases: TGTGCCAGCAGCATATCGACTAGTTCCTACAATGAGCAGTTCTTC.

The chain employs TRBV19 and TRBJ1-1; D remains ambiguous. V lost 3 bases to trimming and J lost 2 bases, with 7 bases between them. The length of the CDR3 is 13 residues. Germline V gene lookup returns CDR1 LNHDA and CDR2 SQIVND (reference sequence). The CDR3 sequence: CASSMMANTEAFF. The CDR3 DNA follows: TGTGCCAGTAGTATGATGGCTAACACTGAAGCTTTCTTT.

This chain's CDR3 is CASSPMTSGRLYEQYF. The DNA of the CDR3 is TGTGCCAGCAGTCCGATGACTAGCGGGAGGCTGTACGAGCAGTACTTC. This sequence joins TRBV28 and TRBJ2-7; TRBD2 matches at 13 bases. The CDR3 extends over 16 amino acids. CDR1 MDHEN and CDR2 SYDVKM come from the germline V gene. The V segment lost 5 bases and the J segment 4 bases; nucleotides outside the gene matches: 8.

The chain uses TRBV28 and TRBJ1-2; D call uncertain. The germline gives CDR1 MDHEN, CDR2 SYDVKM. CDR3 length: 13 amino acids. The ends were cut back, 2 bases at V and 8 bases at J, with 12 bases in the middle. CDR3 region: CASSLGRSGGYTF. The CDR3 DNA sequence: TGTGCCAGCAGTTTAGGTCGGAGTGGGGGCTACACCTTC.

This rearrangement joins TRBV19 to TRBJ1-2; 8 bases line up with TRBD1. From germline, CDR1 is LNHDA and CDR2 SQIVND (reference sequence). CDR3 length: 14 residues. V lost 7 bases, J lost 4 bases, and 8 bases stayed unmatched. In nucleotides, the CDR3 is TGTGCCAGTACCCCCCCAGGGGGCTCCTATGGCTACACCTTC. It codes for CASTPPGGSYGYTF.

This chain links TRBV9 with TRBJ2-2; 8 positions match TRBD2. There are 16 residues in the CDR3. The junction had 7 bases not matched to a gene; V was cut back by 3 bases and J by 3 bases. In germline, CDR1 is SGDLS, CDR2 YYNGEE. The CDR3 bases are TGTGCCAGCAGCGCTCGGACTAGCTTGGACACCGGGGAGCTGTTTTTT. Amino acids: CASSARTSLDTGELFF.

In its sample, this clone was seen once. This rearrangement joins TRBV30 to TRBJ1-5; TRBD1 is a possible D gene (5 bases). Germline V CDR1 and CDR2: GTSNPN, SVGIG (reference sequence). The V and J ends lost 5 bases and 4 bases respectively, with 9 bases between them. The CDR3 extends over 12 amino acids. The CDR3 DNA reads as TGTGCCTGGTCGGGGGGAAATCAGCCCCAGCATTTT. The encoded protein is CAWSGGNQPQHF.

The CDR3 region is CASSTPSGTSGRAANEQFF. The CDR3 DNA follows: TGTGCCAGCAGTACCCCCTCCGGGACTAGCGGGAGGGCTGCCAATGAGCAGTTCTTC. This chain joins TRBV27 and TRBJ2-1, with 16 bases fitting TRBD2. Germline loops: CDR1 MNHEY, CDR2 SMNVEV (reference sequence). The CDR3 consists of 19 residues. J was trimmed by 6 bases and V by 5 bases; bases with no gene match: 13.

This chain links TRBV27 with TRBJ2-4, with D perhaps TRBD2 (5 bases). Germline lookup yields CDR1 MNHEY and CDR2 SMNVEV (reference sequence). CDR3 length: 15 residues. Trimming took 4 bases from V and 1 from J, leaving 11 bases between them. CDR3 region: CASSWAAAAKNIQYF. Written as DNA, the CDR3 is TGTGCCAGCAGTTGGGCAGCGGCGGCCAAAAACATTCAGTACTTC.

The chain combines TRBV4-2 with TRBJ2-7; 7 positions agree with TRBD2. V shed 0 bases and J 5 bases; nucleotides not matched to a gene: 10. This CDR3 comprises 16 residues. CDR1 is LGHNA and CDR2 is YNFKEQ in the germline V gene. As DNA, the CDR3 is TGTGCCAGCAGCCAAGAAGGTTCCAGCGGGGAAGACGAGCAGTACTTC. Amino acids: CASSQEGSSGEDEQYF.

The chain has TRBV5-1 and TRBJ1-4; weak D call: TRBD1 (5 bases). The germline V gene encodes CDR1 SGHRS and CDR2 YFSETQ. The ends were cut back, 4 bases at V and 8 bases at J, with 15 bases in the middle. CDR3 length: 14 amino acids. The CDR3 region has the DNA TGCGCCAGCAGCGTGGGGGGAGGAGAAGAAAAACTGTTTTTT. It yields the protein CASSVGGGEEKLFF.

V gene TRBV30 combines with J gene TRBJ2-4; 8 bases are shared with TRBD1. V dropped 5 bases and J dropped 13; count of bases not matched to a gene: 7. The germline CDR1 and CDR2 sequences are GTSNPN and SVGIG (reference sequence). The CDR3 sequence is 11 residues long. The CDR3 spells CAWSGTGGQYF. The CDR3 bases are TGTGCCTGGTCCGGGACAGGTGGCCAGTACTTC.

The CDR3 nucleotides read TGTGCCAGCAGTGAGGGGGTCAACTACGAGCAGTACTTC. Translation gives CASSEGVNYEQYF. The genes are TRBV27 and TRBJ2-7; TRBD1 is a possible D gene (6 bases). CDR1 and CDR2 from the germline V gene are MNHEY and SMNVEV (reference sequence). Trimming cost V 5 bases and J 3 bases, with 11 bases left between them. The CDR3 sequence is 13 residues long.